This TCR beta chain was captured in a study of T cells in Graves' hyperthyroidism and ophthalmopathy. The germline CDR1 and CDR2 sequences are SEHNR and FQNEAQ (reference sequence). The CDR3 totals 22 residues. Trimming cost V 3 bases and J 0 bases; bases outside gene matches: 17. Uncontrolled infection, other autoimmune disease, pregnancy or lactation disqualified patients from enrolment. This sample holds PBMCs from 10 ml fresh peripheral blood. Study conclusions and caveats: Stable hyperthyroidism was told apart from ophthalmopathy by a model built on 13 V-J features. Blood samples included most of the expanded thyroid clonotypes exceeding 0.001.

A remark on this clonotype: The antigen is undetermined.

Amplification yielded TCR beta CDR3 regions, with RNA transcripts as the source. HTBI primers were employed in a first-round RT-PCR of the TCR CDR3. TCRdb processed the multiplex PCR reads anew with MiXCR; each CDR3 protein has one entry. The sample holds 250,000 to 300,000 distinct CDR3 sequences; roughly an eighth are singletons and the top ten take roughly 7.9%. This TCR derives from a woman aged 40 to 50 with Graves' hyperthyroidism. The material sequenced was blood. The J gene is TRBJ2-3, the V gene TRBV7-9; 14 bases fit TRBD2. The CDR3 DNA reads TGTGCCAGCAGCTTTCTACCGGGACTAGCGGGAGTAATGAAGCCTAGCACAGATACGCAGTATTTT. Translating gives CASSFLPGLAGVMKPSTDTQYF.